The clone carrying this TCR beta chain appeared a few times. Its antigen is not known. These data belong to a study of neurological immune-mediated disorders. Regarding the study as a whole: Association of the multiple sclerosis repertoire cluster with clinical or MRI features was not observed for any feature. HTLV-1-associated myelopathy had the most TCR clonal expansion, and multiple sclerosis had the least, less than healthy controls.

2 million unsorted PBMCs were stored in RNAlater at -80 °C before RNA extraction. This CDR3 spans 16 amino acids. In germline, CDR1 is MNHNS, CDR2 SASEGT. The ends were cut back, 2 bases at V and 0 bases at J, with 11 bases in the middle. TCRdb re-called the 5' RACE reads through MiXCR, storing one row per CDR3 protein. The repertoire holds around 67,000 distinct CDR3 sequences, with around 5.2% as singletons. This receptor was identified in a man aged 18-30 years with multiple sclerosis. The rearrangement uses TRBV6-1 and TRBJ2-1, with a tentative D call TRBD1 (5 bases). The specimen was PBMCs. CDR3 sequence (DNA): TGTGCCAGCAGTGAATTCGGCAGGGCCTCCTACAATGAGCAGTTCTTC. Its translation: CASSEFGRASYNEQFF.